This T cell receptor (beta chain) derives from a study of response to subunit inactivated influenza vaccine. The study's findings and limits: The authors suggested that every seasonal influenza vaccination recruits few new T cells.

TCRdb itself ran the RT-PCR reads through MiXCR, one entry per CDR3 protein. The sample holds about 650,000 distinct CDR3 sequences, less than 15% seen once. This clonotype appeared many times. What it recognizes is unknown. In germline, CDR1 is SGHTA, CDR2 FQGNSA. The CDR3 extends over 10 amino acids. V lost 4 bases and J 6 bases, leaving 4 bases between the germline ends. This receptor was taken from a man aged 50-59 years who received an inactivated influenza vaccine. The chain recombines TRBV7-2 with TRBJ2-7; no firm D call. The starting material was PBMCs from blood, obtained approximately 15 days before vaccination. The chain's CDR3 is CASSSPEQYF. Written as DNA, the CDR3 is TGTGCCAGCAGCTCTCCCGAGCAGTACTTC.